Sequencing of this TCR beta chain was carried out in a study of control samples from healthy donors and cancer patients. Germline values: CDR1 LGHDT, CDR2 YNNKEL (reference sequence). This CDR3 region has 14 residues. V dropped 1 base and J dropped 9 bases, with 13 bases sitting between them. Sequencing was performed with immunoSEQ multiplex PCR; in TCRdb, only in-frame clones are kept and a portion is missing. The table lists 100,000 to 150,000 clones, around 87% of them singletons. The sequenced material came from blood. The chain links TRBV3-1 (or the pseudogene TRBV3-2) to TRBJ2-1; D unresolved. This TCR was recovered from a man between 60 and 70 years old in good health. Here the CDR3 DNA reads TGTGCCAGCAGCCAAGCGAGTTCGGGTAGTGAGCAGTTCTTC. Protein product: CASSQASSGSEQFF.